This T cell receptor (beta chain) was recorded in a study of T cell repertoires in cytomegalovirus infection. Study overall: Recently identified HLA-C-restricted CMV epitopes and well-studied HLA-B-restricted CMV epitopes were used by the study.

In TCRdb, the reads were re-called with MiXCR into one record per CDR3 protein. The sample lists about 280,000 distinct CDR3 sequences, under 25% occurring once. This clonotype was recorded at least ten times. What it binds is not known. With 7 bases clipped from V and 7 bases from J, the junction kept 8 bases outside the gene matches. This CDR3 has 15 residues. Germline V gene data show CDR1 as SQVTM and CDR2 as ANQGSEA. Sequenced material: cultured PBMCs, taken from culture after CMV antigen stimulation. This chain uses TRBV29-1 with TRBJ2-2; 14 bases are shared with TRBD2. This TCR was recovered from a human donor in good health (CMV status not recorded). Some clones in this sample may be carry-over from other donors' samples. The CDR3 nucleotides read TGCAGCGCCGGACTAGCGGGAGGTGCCGGCGGGGAGCTGTTTTTT. This codes for CSAGLAGGAGGELFF.